This T cell receptor beta chain was identified during a study of response to subunit inactivated influenza vaccine. Points on this clonotype: Antigen specificity is unknown.

TCRdb reprocessed the RT-PCR reads with MiXCR, giving one entry per CDR3 protein. The table records 860,000 or so distinct CDR3 sequences, 21% of them present only once. This CDR3 region has 16 residues. Germline V lookup: CDR1 MNHNS, CDR2 SASEGT. Trimming removed 2 bases from V and 0 bases from J, with 11 bases in between. Regarding the study as a whole: The authors suggested that every seasonal influenza vaccination recruits few new T cells.

The sample in question was PBMCs from blood, obtained 4 to 6 days after vaccination. The chain carries TRBV6-1 and TRBJ2-1, with D perhaps matching TRBD2 (6 bases). This TCR was recovered from a man aged 45-60 years who received an inactivated influenza vaccine. Written as DNA, the CDR3 is TGTGCCAGCAGTGAAAGGCGGGACCGCTCCTACAATGAGCAGTTCTTC. Protein product: CASSERRDRSYNEQFF.